This T cell receptor beta chain appears in the sequencing data of a study of Graves' ophthalmopathy and Graves' hyperthyroidism listed by TCRdb under 2018. At the level of the whole study: Peripheral blood was collected at initial diagnosis, before any treatment. To explore V-J signatures that separate ophthalmopathy from hyperthyroidism, a discovery set of about a hundred patients was enrolled, consisting of about 43 with ophthalmopathy and some 59 with stable hyperthyroidism. To tell Graves' ophthalmopathy apart from Graves' hyperthyroidism, and to predict which patients would progress to ophthalmopathy, the study relied on TCR beta repertoire signatures. After sampling, hyperthyroidism patients received methimazole starting at 30 mg daily, and ophthalmopathy patients received high-dose intravenous methylprednisolone. In total, 135 blood samples were TCR-sequenced: 43 ophthalmopathy, around 75 hyperthyroidism and about 17 hyperthyroidism-to-ophthalmopathy patients. The independent validation cohort included about 20 hyperthyroidism patients plus 17 patients who later progressed from hyperthyroidism to ophthalmopathy. T-cell repertoires of thyroid tissue and blood were compared in over 5 hyperthyroidism patients. The roughly 91 discovery patients were randomly divided into training and test sets at a 7:3 ratio. Broad study findings and their caveats: Most expanded thyroid clonotypes with frequency above 0.001 were also detected in blood, suggesting blood repertoires may reflect the thyroid immune response. No statistical method was used to predetermine the sample size, and group allocation was not hidden from the investigators. In validation, the model predicted ophthalmopathy progression with 70.59% sensitivity and approximately 75% specificity; roughly 12 predicted patients were CT-confirmed with GO in a median of 6.5 months. In cross-validation, the 13-signature model distinguished ophthalmopathy from stable hyperthyroidism with approximately 90% sensitivity and about 81% specificity, while in the test set the corresponding values were around 79% and 71%.

Ophthalmopathy patients were characterized by moderately to severely active disease, a Clinical Activity Score of at least 3, a NOSPECS grade of at least 4, and a disease duration under 3 months. Patients with other autoimmune diseases, uncontrolled infections, pregnancy or lactation were excluded. Diagnosis relied on clinical symptoms, serum thyroxine, TRAb, thyroid ultrasound and orbital computed tomography. Ficoll-Paque density gradient centrifugation was used to isolate PBMCs from 8 to 10 ml of fresh peripheral blood. Total RNA was extracted with Trizol reagent and quality-checked on an Agilent 2100 Bioanalyzer. For repertoire sequencing, the TCR beta CDR3 regions were amplified from RNA transcripts. A first-round RT-PCR used HTBI primers with the Qiagen OneStep RT-PCR kit, followed by a second-round multiplex PCR, size selection and purification. The libraries underwent paired-end sequencing with 100 bp reads on an Illumina HiSeq2000. From the authors' description of their analysis: Reads were processed with SOAPnuke, discarding reads with adapters, uncalled bases, mean Phred below 15, or no exact constant-primer or identifier match. High-quality paired reads were merged with COPE v1.2.5. Each unique nucleotide sequence was defined as a clonotype, and clonotypes were aligned to IMGT TRB V, D and J references with MiTCR v1.1. Analysis was restricted to V-J combinations with a frequency above 0.0001, which covered about 99% of repertoires. For each V-J combination, a TCR clonal expansion and chaos score was defined as the ratio of F50 clonal expansion to chaos observed in the TCRdist matrix. Welch's t-statistics and random forest were used to reduce features to about 14 V-J combinations, which were fed into a naive Bayes classifier. The similarity between thyroid and blood repertoires was quantified using the Morisita-Horn index. TCRdb took the public reads, trimmed them with fastp at Q25, ran MiXCR for clone calling and kept in-frame beta chains. Rows are combined by CDR3 protein, so each entry shows the most common genes and DNA. The V and J calls, along with clone size, are taken from TCRdb and not from the paper's own processing. The sample table shows a few hundred thousand distinct CDR3 sequences, and around a fifth are seen once. Of the sample, 43% is held by the ten largest clones.

A remark on this clonotype: What this receptor recognizes is not known. Qualities for individual bases were not recorded, and no much larger clone is one base off.

Trimming takes 2 bases from V and 7 bases from J, and the germline ends sit 9 bases apart. The germline V gene provides CDR1 SGHVS and CDR2 FNYEAQ. The CDR3 holds 12 amino acids from the cysteine to the phenylalanine. CDR3 DNA is the only sequence kept; it has 36 bases, read in frame from the first base. The clonotype comes from a woman aged 45-65 years with Graves' ophthalmopathy. Donor details come from another sample of the same person, matched by shared clones. The V and J genes are TRBV7-6 and TRBJ2-7, with TRBD1 as a weak D call on 5 bases. Sequencing was done on a sample of peripheral blood. The CDR3 corresponds to CASSLPRGEQYF. Here is the DNA: TGTGCCAGCAGCTTACCTAGGGGTGAGCAGTACTTC.